Detailed here is one TCR beta chain. Just one base apart from a much larger clone, this may be a read error. This sample's RNA came from whole unsorted tissue. The sample is drawn from a study of tumor and adjacent non-tumor tissue in lung cancer. The library came from three nested PCR rounds adapted from ARM-PCR protocols. Using its own MiXCR run on the multiplex PCR reads, TCRdb lists one record per CDR3 protein. The table has more than 120,000 distinct CDR3 sequences, approximately 70% seen once; the top ten hold 18%. CDR3 length: 16 amino acids. Per the germline V gene, CDR1 is DFQATT and CDR2 is SNEGSKA (reference sequence).

The source material was lung tumor tissue. The source is a man between 60 and 75 years old with small cell lung cancer. This chain joins TRBV20-1 and TRBJ2-5; TRBD1 is a possible D gene (6 bases). As DNA, the CDR3 is TGCAGTGTTAGATTACCCCGGGACACTGTCCAAGAGACCCAGTACTTC. Protein sequence: CSVRLPRDTVQETQYF.